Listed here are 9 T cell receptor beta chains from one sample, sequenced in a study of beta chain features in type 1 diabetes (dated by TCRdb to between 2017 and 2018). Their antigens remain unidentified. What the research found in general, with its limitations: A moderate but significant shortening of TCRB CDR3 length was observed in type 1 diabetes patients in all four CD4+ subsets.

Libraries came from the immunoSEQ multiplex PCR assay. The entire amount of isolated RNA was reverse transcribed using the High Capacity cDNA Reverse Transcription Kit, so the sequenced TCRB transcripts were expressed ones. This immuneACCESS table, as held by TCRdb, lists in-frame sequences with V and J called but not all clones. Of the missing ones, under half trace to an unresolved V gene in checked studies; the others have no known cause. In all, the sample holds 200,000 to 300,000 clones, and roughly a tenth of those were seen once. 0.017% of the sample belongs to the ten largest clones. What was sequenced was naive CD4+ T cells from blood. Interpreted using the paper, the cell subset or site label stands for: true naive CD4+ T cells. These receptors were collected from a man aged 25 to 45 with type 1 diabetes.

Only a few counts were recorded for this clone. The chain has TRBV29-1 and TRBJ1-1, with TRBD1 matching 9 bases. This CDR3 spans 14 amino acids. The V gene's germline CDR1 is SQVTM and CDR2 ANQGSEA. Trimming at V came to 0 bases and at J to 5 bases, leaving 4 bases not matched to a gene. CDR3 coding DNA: TGCAGCGTTGAAGACCCGGACAGGGGAACTGAAGCTTTCTTT. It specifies CSVEDPDRGTEAFF.

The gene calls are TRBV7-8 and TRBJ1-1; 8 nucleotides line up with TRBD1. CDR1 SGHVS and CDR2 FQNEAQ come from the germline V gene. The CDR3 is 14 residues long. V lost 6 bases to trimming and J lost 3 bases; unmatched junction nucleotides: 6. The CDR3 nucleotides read TGTGCCAGCAGGAAAACAGGGGGTGACACTGAAGCTTTCTTT. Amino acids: CASRKTGGDTEAFF.

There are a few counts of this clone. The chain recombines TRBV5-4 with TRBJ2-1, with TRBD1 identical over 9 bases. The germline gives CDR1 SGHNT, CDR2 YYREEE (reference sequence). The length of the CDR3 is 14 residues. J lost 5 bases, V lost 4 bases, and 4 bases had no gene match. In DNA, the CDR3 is TGTGCCAGCAGCACTCGGACAGGGGACAATGAGCAGTTCTTC. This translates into CASSTRTGDNEQFF.

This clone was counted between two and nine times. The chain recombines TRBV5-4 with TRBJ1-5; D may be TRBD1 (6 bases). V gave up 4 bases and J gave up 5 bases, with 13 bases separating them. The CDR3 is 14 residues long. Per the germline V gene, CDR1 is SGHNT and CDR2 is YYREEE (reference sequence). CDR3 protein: CASSQQGSDQPQHF. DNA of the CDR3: TGTGCCAGCAGCCAACAGGGATCAGATCAGCCCCAGCATTTT.

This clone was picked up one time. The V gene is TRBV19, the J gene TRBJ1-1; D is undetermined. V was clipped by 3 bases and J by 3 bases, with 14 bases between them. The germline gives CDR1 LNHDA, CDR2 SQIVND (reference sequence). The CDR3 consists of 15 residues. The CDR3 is CASSIGPAWDTEAFF. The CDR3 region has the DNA TGTGCCAGTAGTATTGGGCCCGCCTGGGACACTGAAGCTTTCTTT.

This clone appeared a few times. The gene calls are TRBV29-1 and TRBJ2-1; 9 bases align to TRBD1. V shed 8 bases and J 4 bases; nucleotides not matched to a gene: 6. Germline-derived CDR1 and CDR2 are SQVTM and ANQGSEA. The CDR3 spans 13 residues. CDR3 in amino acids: CSLSDRGYNEQFF. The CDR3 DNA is TGCAGCCTGAGCGACAGGGGGTACAATGAGCAGTTCTTC.

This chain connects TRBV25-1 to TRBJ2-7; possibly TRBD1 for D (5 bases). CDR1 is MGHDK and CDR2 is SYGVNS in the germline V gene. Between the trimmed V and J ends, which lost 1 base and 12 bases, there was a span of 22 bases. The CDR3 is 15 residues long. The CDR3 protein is CASSEWGRLGSHWYF. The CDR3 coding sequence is TGTGCCAGCAGTGAATGGGGCAGATTGGGCTCGCACTGGTACTTC.

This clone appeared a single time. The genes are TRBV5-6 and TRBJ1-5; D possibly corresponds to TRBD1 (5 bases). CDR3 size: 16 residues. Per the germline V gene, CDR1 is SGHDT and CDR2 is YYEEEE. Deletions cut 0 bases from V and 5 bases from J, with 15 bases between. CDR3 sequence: CASSLAGREGDQPQHF. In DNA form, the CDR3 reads TGTGCCAGCAGCTTGGCAGGCAGGGAAGGGGATCAGCCCCAGCATTTT.

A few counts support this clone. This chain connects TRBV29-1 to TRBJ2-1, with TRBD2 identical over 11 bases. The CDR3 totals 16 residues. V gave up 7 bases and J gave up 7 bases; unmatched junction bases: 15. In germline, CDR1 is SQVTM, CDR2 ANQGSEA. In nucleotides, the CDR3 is TGCAGCGCCCGAGGGGTAGCGGGGGGGCGAGGGAATGAGCAGTTCTTC. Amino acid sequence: CSARGVAGGRGNEQFF.